The 32 T cell receptor beta chains given below trace back to one sample, sequenced in a study of CD8 T cells in ankylosing spondylitis. Study-wide results and limits: Made up of eight highly homologous variants, a TCR beta motif appeared characteristic of ankylosing spondylitis blood.

TCRdb re-called the 5' RACE reads with MiXCR, one entry per CDR3 protein. The data contain roughly 450,000 distinct CDR3 sequences, roughly 26% of them singletons. These TCRs' antigens remain unknown. Sequencing input: blood, either unsorted or a sorted T cell fraction (not recorded which). All receptors come from a male donor with ankylosing spondylitis.

This clonotype turned up a few times. The chain employs TRBV5-1 and TRBJ2-3; no definite D call. The CDR3 extends over 15 amino acids. Per germline, CDR1 SGHRS and CDR2 YFSETQ. V lost 0 bases and J 3 bases, leaving 11 bases between the germline ends. CDR3 in DNA: TGCGCCAGCAGCTTGGTTGACACAAGAACAGATACGCAGTATTTT. Protein: CASSLVDTRTDTQYF.

The chain recombines TRBV19 with TRBJ2-5, with 10 bases that match TRBD2. The trim removed 7 bases at V and 0 bases at J, leaving 5 bases unmatched. The CDR3 length is 15 residues. Per germline, CDR1 LNHDA and CDR2 SQIVND (reference sequence). Written as DNA, the CDR3 is TGTGCCAGTACTAGCGGGAGAGTGTACCAAGAGACCCAGTACTTC. Amino acids: CASTSGRVYQETQYF.

This clonotype has more than one count but fewer than ten. This chain joins TRBV12-3 or TRBV12-4 and TRBJ1-2; D unclear. The germline V and J ends were trimmed by 5 bases and 2 bases, with 9 bases remaining between them. The CDR3 loop spans 13 amino acids. The CDR3 region has the DNA TGTGCCAGCAGTCTAGGGATGAACTATGGCTACACCTTC. Amino acids: CASSLGMNYGYTF.

The table lists this clonotype with a few counts. This rearrangement joins TRBV10-3 to TRBJ2-1; D is uncertain. The CDR3 is 17 residues long. Germline V gives CDR1 ENHRY, CDR2 SYGVKD. V was pared by 7 bases and J by 5 bases, with 24 bases between. The DNA for the CDR3 is TGTGCCATCACCCCAGACTGGAGAGTTCCTACAGACAATGAGCAGTTCTTC. Translated: CAITPDWRVPTDNEQFF.

This chain joins TRBV20-1 and TRBJ2-1; a possible D gene is TRBD2 (6 bases). This CDR3 is 15 amino acids long. The ends were cut back, 5 bases at V and 9 bases at J, with 23 bases in the middle. Germline-derived CDR1 and CDR2 are DFQATT and SNEGSKA (reference sequence). The CDR3 region has the DNA TGCAGTGCTTCATCTGGGCAGCTTCTGGGGGGTGAGCAGTTCTTC. Translated, it gives CSASSGQLLGGEQFF.

This clonotype has only a few counts. The rearrangement links TRBV12-3 or TRBV12-4 to TRBJ2-2; maybe TRBD2 (6 bases). The length of the CDR3 is 14 residues. V lost 2 bases and J 7 bases, leaving 11 bases between the germline ends. CDR3 coding DNA: TGTGCCAGCAGTTTATCCGGGGGTCACGGGGAGCTGTTTTTT. It encodes CASSLSGGHGELFF.

The genes are TRBV20-1 and TRBJ1-1; the D gene is possibly TRBD1 (5 bases). V lost 2 bases and J 1 base, leaving 11 bases between the germline ends. Germline V lookup: CDR1 DFQATT, CDR2 SNEGSKA (reference sequence). CDR3 length equals 14 residues. CDR3 protein: CSARRGAENTEAFF. As DNA, the CDR3 is TGCAGTGCTAGAAGGGGTGCGGAGAACACTGAAGCTTTCTTT.

This chain joins TRBV3-1 and TRBJ2-5, with D possibly being TRBD1 (5 bases). Trimming took off 5 bases at V and 4 bases at J, with 14 bases between the two ends. The CDR3 length is 14 residues. The germline gives CDR1 LGHDT, CDR2 YNNKEL (reference sequence). The CDR3 nucleotides are TGTGCCAGCAGCGGGGCCCACAGAGGAGAGACCCAGTACTTC. The encoded protein is CASSGAHRGETQYF.

The V call is TRBV5-1, the J call TRBJ1-3, with D perhaps TRBD1 (5 bases). The CDR3 covers 13 residues. The germline CDR1 and CDR2 sequences are SGHRS and YFSETQ. Trimming shortened V by 1 base and J by 8 bases, and 10 bases separated the two germline ends. CDR3 bases: TGCGCCAGCAGCTTGATGGGGGAGGACACCATATATTTT. This encodes CASSLMGEDTIYF.

The chain couples TRBV13 to TRBJ2-1; 8 bases fit TRBD2. V was pared by 3 bases and J by 6 bases, with 13 bases of the junction left unmatched. This CDR3 is 17 amino acids long. CDR1 and CDR2 from the germline V gene are PRHDT and FYEKMQ (reference sequence). The chain's CDR3 is CASSFNKGAGEVNEQFF. CDR3 bases: TGTGCCAGCAGCTTTAATAAAGGAGCGGGAGAGGTCAATGAGCAGTTCTTC.

This clonotype occurred a few times. The chain has TRBV3-1 and TRBJ1-6; D is perhaps TRBD1 (5 bases). Germline CDR1 and CDR2: LGHDT and YNNKEL (reference sequence). This CDR3 is 15 amino acids long. Trimming stripped 1 base from V and 9 bases from J, with 13 bases between. The CDR3 region is CASSQVPGRGSPLHF. In DNA form, the CDR3 reads TGTGCCAGCAGCCAAGTTCCTGGGAGGGGTTCACCCCTCCACTTT.

The chain uses TRBV20-1 and TRBJ2-1; D is possibly TRBD2 (5 bases). The CDR3 is 15 residues long. Trimming removed 2 bases at V and 4 bases at J, with 15 bases between. Per the germline V gene, CDR1 is DFQATT and CDR2 is SNEGSKA (reference sequence). The CDR3 DNA is TGCAGTGCTAGAACCGGAGAGGGCGGGTACAATGAGCAGTTCTTC. Translation gives CSARTGEGGYNEQFF.

The chain carries TRBV20-1 and TRBJ2-7, with TRBD1 matching over 9 bases. The length of the CDR3 is 13 residues. Germline CDR1 and CDR2: DFQATT and SNEGSKA (reference sequence). With 7 bases clipped from V and 6 bases from J, the junction kept 10 bases outside the gene matches. This CDR3 is CSVTSTGGREQYF. Written as DNA, the CDR3 is TGCAGTGTCACAAGTACAGGGGGCCGCGAGCAGTACTTC.

The J gene is TRBJ1-1, the V gene TRBV3-1; unclear D gene. The CDR3 runs 15 residues. V was shortened by 1 base and J by 5 bases, with 14 bases between the two germline ends. CDR1 and CDR2 from the germline V gene are LGHDT and YNNKEL (reference sequence). CDR3 in amino acids: CASSQGAGIMTEAFF. CDR3 nucleotides: TGTGCCAGCAGCCAAGGGGCTGGGATTATGACTGAAGCTTTCTTT.

This clonotype showed up many times. This chain links TRBV7-6 with TRBJ2-1; 10 bases line up with TRBD2. This CDR3 is 17 amino acids long. Per germline, CDR1 SGHVS and CDR2 FNYEAQ. Germline trimming cut 1 base from V and 0 bases from J; bases unmatched to any gene: 3. CDR3 sequence reads: CASSLGLAGISYNEQFF. CDR3 nucleotides: TGTGCCAGCAGCTTAGGACTAGCGGGCATCTCCTACAATGAGCAGTTCTTC.

V and J are TRBV14 and TRBJ1-1; no reliable D call. Germline values: CDR1 SGHDN, CDR2 FVKESK. Trimming left V 3 bases short and J 3 bases short, with 8 bases between. The CDR3 runs 13 residues. DNA for the CDR3: TGTGCCAGCAGCCAGACTACCTACACTGAAGCTTTCTTT. Amino acids: CASSQTTYTEAFF.

V usage is TRBV3-1 and J usage is TRBJ2-7; TRBD2 matches 8 bases. This CDR3 region has 13 residues. Trimming cost V 3 bases and J 3 bases; bases outside gene matches: 1. The V gene's germline CDR1 is LGHDT and CDR2 YNNKEL (reference sequence). The CDR3 region is CASSHGTSYEQYF. As DNA, the CDR3 is TGTGCCAGCAGCCATGGGACTAGCTACGAGCAGTACTTC.

This clonotype was observed a few times. This rearrangement joins TRBV5-1 to TRBJ2-1; 14 nucleotides match TRBD2. Germline-derived CDR1 and CDR2 are SGHRS and YFSETQ. The CDR3 extends over 18 amino acids. Losses at the gene ends were 2 bases for V and 6 bases for J; bases not matched to a gene: 10. The CDR3 nucleotides are TGCGCCAGCAGCTTAAGTGGACTAGCGGGAGGAGGGCGCAATGAGCAGTTCTTC. This translates into CASSLSGLAGGGRNEQFF.

This clonotype appeared a few times. The V gene is TRBV9, the J gene TRBJ2-1; TRBD2 is a possible D gene (5 bases). Trimming pared 1 base from V and 9 bases from J, leaving 11 bases between. CDR1 and CDR2 from the germline V gene are SGDLS and YYNGEE. This CDR3 contains 13 residues. CDR3 coding DNA: TGTGCCAGCAGCGTACAGCGGTCGGCTGAGCAGTTCTTC. This encodes CASSVQRSAEQFF.

The V call is TRBV30, the J call TRBJ1-5, with 7 bases identical to TRBD1. This CDR3 is 14 amino acids long. The J segment lost 2 bases and the V segment lost 3 bases, leaving 4 bases of the junction unmatched. CDR1 is GTSNPN and CDR2 is SVGIG in the germline V gene (reference sequence). CDR3 DNA: TGTGCCTGGAGCGAAACAGGGGGCAATCAGCCCCAGCATTTT. Amino acids: CAWSETGGNQPQHF.

The CDR3 nucleotides are TGCGCCAGCAGCCAACTCTCGGGAGGGGCTTCCTACGAGCAGTACTTC. The encoded protein is CASSQLSGGASYEQYF. V is TRBV5-1 and J is TRBJ2-7; 8 bases align to TRBD2. The CDR3 is made up of 16 amino acids. The germline V gene has CDR1 SGHRS and CDR2 YFSETQ. V lost 4 bases, J lost 1 base, and 10 bases stayed unmatched.

This clonotype occurred a few times. This chain joins TRBV4-2 and TRBJ2-1; no clear D gene. Trimming took 0 bases from V and 6 from J, leaving 9 bases between them. The germline CDR1 and CDR2 sequences are LGHNA and YNFKEQ. The CDR3 is 14 amino acids. CDR3 amino acids: CASSQDYYSNEQFF. DNA for the CDR3: TGTGCCAGCAGCCAAGACTACTATAGCAATGAGCAGTTCTTC.

This clonotype was picked up a small number of times. The rearrangement uses TRBV20-1 and TRBJ2-2, with unresolved D. Looked up from germline, CDR1 is DFQATT and CDR2 is SNEGSKA (reference sequence). The V and J ends lost 3 bases and 0 bases respectively, with 5 bases between them. The CDR3 extends over 13 amino acids. The chain's CDR3 is CSASGANTGELFF. Here the CDR3 DNA reads TGCAGTGCTAGCGGAGCGAACACCGGGGAGCTGTTTTTT.

In its sample, this clonotype was seen a few times. V is TRBV6-6 and J is TRBJ1-2, with a tentative D call TRBD1 (5 bases). With 7 bases removed from V and 4 bases from J, the gap between germline ends came to 13 bases. CDR1 MNHNY and CDR2 SVGAGI come from the germline V gene (reference sequence). This CDR3 is 13 amino acids long. The CDR3 bases are TGTGCCAGCACCGCCGGGACGGCCTATGGCTACACCTTC. This encodes CASTAGTAYGYTF.

There are a few counts of this clonotype. This sequence joins TRBV11-2 and TRBJ2-4; D may be TRBD1 or TRBD2 (5 bases each). Germline V CDR1 and CDR2: SGHAT, FQNNGV. V lost 4 bases and J lost 1, with 8 bases in between. This CDR3 region has 14 residues. This chain's CDR3 is CASSSWGAKNIQYF. The CDR3 bases are TGTGCCAGCAGCTCCTGGGGGGCCAAAAACATTCAGTACTTC.

This clonotype was seen more than once but under ten times. This chain joins TRBV14 and TRBJ1-6; the match to TRBD1 covers 7 bases. The length of the CDR3 is 15 residues. Per the germline V gene, CDR1 is SGHDN and CDR2 is FVKESK. V lost 4 bases to trimming and J lost 12 bases; unmatched junction nucleotides: 12. The CDR3 spells CASSRTTGPTIPLHF. The CDR3 DNA follows: TGTGCCAGCAGCCGGACGACAGGGCCTACTATACCCCTCCACTTT.

V gene TRBV7-9 combines with J gene TRBJ1-3, with D tentatively TRBD1 (5 bases). The CDR3 totals 15 residues. Trimming shortened V by 4 bases and J by 0 bases, and 10 bases separated the two germline ends. The germline gives CDR1 SEHNR, CDR2 FQNEAQ (reference sequence). The CDR3: CASSWDVGSGNTIYF. The CDR3 region has the DNA TGTGCCAGCAGCTGGGACGTTGGCTCTGGAAACACCATATATTTT.

This chain connects TRBV12-3 or TRBV12-4 to TRBJ2-1, with a tentative D call TRBD1 (7 bases). CDR3 length equals 15 residues. V lost 2 bases, J lost 6 bases, and 14 bases lay in between. The CDR3 DNA reads TGTGCCAGCAGTTTACAGGGGGGCGAACTCAATGAGCAGTTCTTC. Protein: CASSLQGGELNEQFF.

The V call is TRBV27, the J call TRBJ2-7; tentatively, D is TRBD2 (6 bases). Germline loops: CDR1 MNHEY, CDR2 SMNVEV (reference sequence). CDR3 length equals 15 residues. Trimming took 5 bases from V and 2 from J, leaving 16 bases between them. In DNA form, the CDR3 reads TGTGCCAGCAGTATGGGGGGTATTGGGGCCTACGAGCAGTACTTC. Translation: CASSMGGIGAYEQYF.

The V gene is TRBV28, the J gene TRBJ1-2, with TRBD1 matching 7 bases. The CDR3 is 13 residues long. The V and J ends lost 5 bases and 14 bases, in that order; junction bases with no gene match: 14. The germline CDR1 and CDR2 sequences are MDHEN and SYDVKM. The CDR3 region has the DNA TGTGCCAGCAGTCTCTTCTCCGACAGGGATTCTACCTTC. It is translated as CASSLFSDRDSTF.

This clonotype turned up a few times. This chain joins TRBV15 and TRBJ1-4; D ambiguous. Germline V lookup: CDR1 LNHNV, CDR2 YYDKDF (reference sequence). V was shortened by 4 bases and J by 4 bases, with 10 bases between the two germline ends. The CDR3 covers 14 residues. For the CDR3, the DNA is TGTGCCACCAGCACGGGGAGGCATAATGAAAAACTGTTTTTT. This encodes CATSTGRHNEKLFF.

CDR3 sequence reads: CSASVMGRARYGYTF. The CDR3 DNA follows: TGCAGTGCCTCGGTCATGGGGAGAGCGCGCTATGGCTACACCTTC. The chain is built from TRBV20-1 and TRBJ1-2, with no clear D. Germline V gives CDR1 DFQATT, CDR2 SNEGSKA (reference sequence). V gave up 6 bases and J gave up 4 bases, with 21 bases separating them. The length of the CDR3 is 15 residues.